This T cell receptor (beta chain) is drawn from a study of early T cells in non-severe SARS-CoV-2 infection (TCRdb year 2021). In the study overall: Because TCR sequencing relied on bulk RNA taken from unsorted whole blood, pairing of alpha and beta chains was not possible. Here is what the overall study found, with its caveats: Matching against VDJdb was skewed toward anti-spike CD8 responses, likely underestimated virus-specific expansions, and missed private and CD4 specificities.

The study was a case-control design nested within a healthcare worker cohort in London, UK, with weekly nasopharyngeal swab PCR tests and blood sampling. Healthcare workers were recruited between 23 and 31 March 2020, during the week of the UK lockdown, and were followed weekly for up to about 15 weeks. About this clonotype itself: No cognate antigen has been identified for it. No much larger clone exists at a distance of one base, and base qualities are not known.

Receptor libraries were prepared by 5' RACE. The sequencer was a NextSeq 500. In the TCR library protocol, unique molecular identifiers were attached to individual cDNA molecules to correct for PCR bias and sequencing error. Sequencing covered both TCR alpha and beta chains, and within each sample the abundances of alpha and beta sequences were tightly co-correlated. Concerning the study's data processing: Decombinator V4 was used to annotate TCR sequences for V gene, J gene and CDR3. TCRs were defined as expanded if a significant change between any two time points was detected under a Poisson model with p below 0.0001. TCR abundances were normalised to the total number of TCRs sequenced in each sample and reported as counts per million. TRAV1-2 paired with TRAJ12, TRAJ20 or TRAJ33 defined MAIT TCRs, while TRAV10 paired with TRAJ18 defined iNKT TCRs. VDJdb, accessed on 1 November 2021, was searched for TCRs annotated for CMV, EBV and SARS-CoV-2, and TCRs annotated for more than one antigen were excluded. TCRdb reprocessing: public reads trimmed at Q25 with fastp, clones called with MiXCR, in-frame beta chains kept. CDR3 protein duplicates are merged, each entry listing the most common genes and DNA. The V and J calls here are based on TCRdb, not the publication. The sample contains tens of thousands of distinct CDR3 sequences, over 9.5% of them found a single time. The top ten hold 4.4% of the sample.

A distance of 16 bases separates the germline ends of V and J, which lose 2 bases and 0 bases respectively. As encoded in the germline V gene, CDR1 is SGHVS while CDR2 is FNYEAQ. The CDR3 contains 18 residues, cysteine and phenylalanine counted. Only CDR3 DNA is held: 54 bases, read in frame from base 1. This clonotype was obtained from an adult who was a healthcare worker with PCR-confirmed SARS-CoV-2 infection or an uninfected control (not recorded which). Source: whole blood, taken at baseline. The rearrangement combines TRBV7-6 with TRBJ2-2; a tentative D call is TRBD1 (6 bases match). The CDR3 here reads CASSLSLGAGSNTGELFF. The nucleotide sequence reads TGTGCCAGCAGCTTAAGTCTGGGGGCAGGGTCGAACACCGGGGAGCTGTTTTTT.